This passage covers 19 T cell receptor beta chains from one sample sequenced in a study of cytomegalovirus exposure and HLA in healthy donors. Data came from immunoSEQ multiplex PCR; TCRdb stores just in-frame clones and leaves some out. The data contain approximately 150,000 clones, just under 85% of them singletons. Source material: PBMCs. All receptors come from a man aged 25 to 40 in good health and CMV-seropositive.

The V call is TRBV12-5, the J call TRBJ1-5; D is ambiguous. The CDR3 runs to 13 residues. Germline V gives CDR1 LGHNT, CDR2 FRNRAP. V was trimmed by 6 bases and J by 5 bases, leaving 11 bases between them. The CDR3 DNA follows: TGTGCTAGTGGCCCCTGGGGAGATCAGCCCCAGCATTTT. It is translated as CASGPWGDQPQHF.

The V and J genes are TRBV30 and TRBJ1-4; D is unclear. Trimming shortened V by 4 bases and J by 8 bases, and 17 bases separated the two germline ends. The CDR3 contains 14 residues. Germline V gene lookup returns CDR1 GTSNPN and CDR2 SVGIG (reference sequence). In nucleotides, the CDR3 is TGTGCCTGGACGCCTGGGTCCCCGGGGGAAAAACTGTTTTTT. It is translated as CAWTPGSPGEKLFF.

V and J are TRBV5-4 and TRBJ1-1; D possibly corresponds to TRBD1 (6 bases). Per the germline V gene, CDR1 is SGHNT and CDR2 is YYREEE (reference sequence). V was cut by 7 bases and J by 0 bases, with 16 bases left in between. CDR3 length equals 15 residues. The CDR3 DNA reads TGTGCCAGCTGGTCTTGGACAGCTATGAACACTGAAGCTTTCTTT. Amino acids: CASWSWTAMNTEAFF.

Points on this clone: Other DNA sequences within the sample encode an identical CDR3. The V gene is TRBV5-1, the J gene TRBJ2-5, with D possibly matching TRBD2 (6 bases). The CDR3 totals 13 residues. Trimming shortened V by 3 bases and J by 1 base, and 7 bases separated the two germline ends. The germline gives CDR1 SGHRS, CDR2 YFSETQ. For the CDR3, the DNA is TGCGCCAGCAGCTGGGGACTCCAAGAGACCCAGTACTTC. It translates to CASSWGLQETQYF.

The chain combines TRBV6-5 with TRBJ2-3, with 13 bases lining up with TRBD2. Germline V gives CDR1 MNHEY, CDR2 SVGAGI. The CDR3 extends over 13 amino acids. The trim removed 7 bases at V and 8 bases at J, leaving 3 bases unmatched. CDR3 DNA sequence: TGTGCCAGCATAGGACTAGCGGGGGCTACGCAGTATTTT. Encoded protein: CASIGLAGATQYF.

This clone was seen a few times. The CDR3 loop is CASSYRDYSPLHF. The DNA for the CDR3 is TGTGCCAGCAGTTACCGCGACTATTCACCCCTCCACTTT. The chain links TRBV6-5 to TRBJ1-6, with D unclear. CDR3 length: 13 residues. V lost 2 bases to trimming and J lost 8 bases, with 7 bases between them. Germline assignment: CDR1 MNHEY and CDR2 SVGAGI.

The chain uses TRBV6-5 and TRBJ2-5; TRBD2 agrees at 8 bases. The CDR3 runs 14 residues. V trimming: 8 bases; J trimming: 1 base; junction bases outside the gene matches: 6. Germline CDR1 MNHEY, CDR2 SVGAGI. CDR3 sequence: CASGAGGLQETQYF. DNA for the CDR3: TGTGCCAGCGGGGCGGGGGGCCTCCAAGAGACCCAGTACTTC.

The gene calls are TRBV7-8 and TRBJ1-3; possible D gene TRBD1, 5 bases. The CDR3 has 15 residues. Per germline, CDR1 SGHVS and CDR2 FQNEAQ. V shed 6 bases and J shed 4 bases, with 16 bases lying between them. The CDR3 loop reads CASSSSGYSGNTIYF. CDR3 in DNA: TGTGCCAGCAGTTCCTCAGGGTACTCGGGAAACACCATATATTTT.

This chain uses TRBV30 with TRBJ2-7, with D perhaps TRBD2 (6 bases). V was cut by 5 bases and J by 3 bases, with 14 bases left in between. The CDR3 spans 13 residues. Looked up from germline, CDR1 is GTSNPN and CDR2 is SVGIG (reference sequence). Written as DNA, the CDR3 is TGTGCCTGGCGCGGGACCCCCTACTACGAGCAGTACTTC. The encoded protein is CAWRGTPYYEQYF.

This clone was seen once. The chain joins TRBV27 to TRBJ2-2; D gene uncertain. There are 12 residues in the CDR3. Germline V gene sequence: CDR1 MNHEY, CDR2 SMNVEV (reference sequence). Trimming cost V 5 bases and J 5 bases, with 6 bases left between them. CDR3 sequence reads: CASSPYTGELFF. For the CDR3, the DNA is TGTGCCAGCAGTCCCTATACCGGGGAGCTGTTTTTT.

DNA for the CDR3: TGTGCCAGCTCGAGGACAGCCGGTAACTATGGCTACACCTTC. It yields the protein CASSRTAGNYGYTF. The chain recombines TRBV6-5 with TRBJ1-2; tentative D call: TRBD1 (6 bases). Trimming pared 8 bases from V and 1 base from J, leaving 14 bases between. The CDR3 runs to 14 residues. The germline gives CDR1 MNHEY, CDR2 SVGAGI.

The chain couples TRBV5-4 to TRBJ1-1; 10 bases are a match to TRBD1. The CDR3 totals 14 residues. Looked up from germline, CDR1 is SGHNT and CDR2 is YYREEE (reference sequence). The J segment lost 7 bases and the V segment lost 3 bases, leaving 6 bases of the junction unmatched. The CDR3 DNA reads as TGTGCCAGCAGCTCAGACAGGGGGCGCATTGAAGCTTTCTTT. Its translation: CASSSDRGRIEAFF.

The gene calls are TRBV5-1 and TRBJ2-3, with 16 bases matching TRBD2. The junction had 6 bases not matched to a gene; V was cut back by 0 bases and J by 11 bases. The CDR3 is 16 amino acids. CDR1 and CDR2 (germline): SGHRS, YFSETQ. The CDR3 spells CASSLEGTSGRERQYF. CDR3 in DNA: TGCGCCAGCAGCTTGGAAGGGACTAGCGGGAGGGAGAGGCAGTATTTT. Together with reference TRBV5-1 and TRBJ2-3, the CDR3 gives the full variable domain: KAGVTQTPRYLIKTRGQQVTLSCSPISGHRSVSWYQQTPGQGLQFLFEYFSETQRNKGNFPGRFSGRQFSNSRSEMNVSTLELGDSALYLCASSLEGTSGRERQYFGPGTRLTVL.

The rearrangement joins TRBV6-5 to TRBJ2-7, with a tentative D call TRBD2 (5 bases). Trimming left V 0 bases short and J 0 bases short, with 12 bases between. Germline lookup yields CDR1 MNHEY and CDR2 SVGAGI. The CDR3 extends over 16 amino acids. The CDR3 DNA is TGTGCCAGCAGTTACTCATCAGGAGGAGTCTCCTACGAGCAGTACTTC. Translation: CASSYSSGGVSYEQYF.

This chain connects TRBV7-9 to TRBJ2-7; D might be TRBD2 (5 bases). The CDR3 contains 12 residues. V lost 5 bases and J lost 4, with 9 bases in between. Germline V lookup: CDR1 SEHNR, CDR2 FQNEAQ (reference sequence). This chain's CDR3 is CASSVTSYEQYF. The CDR3 DNA is TGTGCCAGCAGCGTTACTAGTTACGAGCAGTACTTC.

This clone was seen a single time. The rearrangement joins TRBV11-2 to TRBJ2-1, with D perhaps matching TRBD1 (6 bases). V lost 4 bases and J 6 bases, leaving 10 bases between the germline ends. CDR3 size: 13 residues. Per germline, CDR1 SGHAT and CDR2 FQNNGV. CDR3 residues: CASSSLGGNEQFF. CDR3 nucleotide sequence: TGTGCCAGCAGCTCGCTAGGGGGCAATGAGCAGTTCTTC.

The J gene is TRBJ1-1, the V gene TRBV27; a weak D match, TRBD1 (6 bases). CDR1 and CDR2 (germline): MNHEY, SMNVEV (reference sequence). Trimming took 4 bases from V and 0 from J, leaving 12 bases between them. This CDR3 is built from 15 residues. The CDR3 region is CASSWGPSMNTEAFF. For the CDR3, the DNA is TGTGCCAGCAGTTGGGGGCCGTCCATGAACACTGAAGCTTTCTTT.

The J gene is TRBJ2-5, the V gene TRBV4-1; tentative D call: TRBD1 (6 bases). V gave up 0 bases and J gave up 5 bases, with 16 bases separating them. The V gene's germline CDR1 is MGHRA and CDR2 YSYEKL. This CDR3 contains 16 residues. CDR3 region: CASSQEFSGAAETQYF. In DNA, the CDR3 is TGCGCCAGCAGCCAAGAGTTTTCAGGGGCGGCGGAGACCCAGTACTTC.

The V and J genes are TRBV7-2 and TRBJ2-6; 8 positions match TRBD1. CDR3 length: 15 residues. Trimming took 6 bases from V and 2 from J; bases not matched to a gene: 3. CDR1 is SGHTA, CDR2 FQGNSA, per germline. The DNA for the CDR3 is TGTGCCAGCAGTGCACAGGGGGCTGGGGCCAACGTCCTGACTTTC. Encoded protein: CASSAQGAGANVLTF.